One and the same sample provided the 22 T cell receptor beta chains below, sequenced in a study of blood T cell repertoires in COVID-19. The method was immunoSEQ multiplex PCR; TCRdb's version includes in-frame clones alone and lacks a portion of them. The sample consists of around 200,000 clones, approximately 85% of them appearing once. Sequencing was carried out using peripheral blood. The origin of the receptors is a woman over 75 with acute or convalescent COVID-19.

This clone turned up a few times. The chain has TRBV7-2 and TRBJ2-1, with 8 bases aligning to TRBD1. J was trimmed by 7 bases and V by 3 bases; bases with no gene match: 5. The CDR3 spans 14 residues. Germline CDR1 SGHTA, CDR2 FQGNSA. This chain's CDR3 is CASSLDRARNEQFF. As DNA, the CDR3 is TGTGCCAGCAGCTTGGACAGGGCCCGGAATGAGCAGTTCTTC.

CDR3 coding DNA: TGCAGCGGACGACTAGCGGGGAGCACAGATACGCAGTATTTT. Translation: CSGRLAGSTDTQYF. This chain links TRBV29-1 with TRBJ2-3; 11 bases line up with TRBD2. CDR1 and CDR2 from the germline V gene are SQVTM and ANQGSEA. This CDR3 has 14 amino acids. Trimming removed 7 bases from V and 0 bases from J; junction bases left unmatched: 3.

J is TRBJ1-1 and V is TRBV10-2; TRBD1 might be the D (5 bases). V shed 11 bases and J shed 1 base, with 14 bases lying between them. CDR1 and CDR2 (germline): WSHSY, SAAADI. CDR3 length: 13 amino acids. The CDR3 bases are TGCGCCGCATCAAGGGGCCAGAACACTGAAGCTTTCTTT. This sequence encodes CAASRGQNTEAFF.

The CDR3 DNA is TGTGCCACCAAGGGACAAATGATGAACACTGAAGCTTTCTTT. It yields the protein CATKGQMMNTEAFF. This chain uses TRBV6-5 with TRBJ1-1; tentatively, D is TRBD1 (6 bases). This CDR3 spans 14 amino acids. Trimming left V 10 bases short and J 0 bases short, with 15 bases between. Per the germline V gene, CDR1 is MNHEY and CDR2 is SVGAGI.

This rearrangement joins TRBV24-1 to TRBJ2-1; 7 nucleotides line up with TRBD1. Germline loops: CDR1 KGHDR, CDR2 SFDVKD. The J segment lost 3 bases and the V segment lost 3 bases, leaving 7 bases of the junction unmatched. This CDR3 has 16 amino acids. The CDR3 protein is CATSDPRAGGYNEQFF. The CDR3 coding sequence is TGTGCCACCAGTGATCCTAGGGCAGGGGGCTACAATGAGCAGTTCTTC.

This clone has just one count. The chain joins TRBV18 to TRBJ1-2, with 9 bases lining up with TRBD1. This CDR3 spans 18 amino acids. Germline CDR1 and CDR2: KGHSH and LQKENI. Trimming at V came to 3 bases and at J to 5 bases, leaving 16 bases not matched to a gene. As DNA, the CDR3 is TGTGCCAGCTCACCCCCAACAGGGGGCGGTCACCCCACTTATGGCTACACCTTC. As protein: CASSPPTGGGHPTYGYTF.

CDR3 nucleotides: TGTGCCAGCAGTTTATCCACTAGCGGGGCCTACAATGAGCAGTTCTTC. It specifies CASSLSTSGAYNEQFF. The chain combines TRBV28 with TRBJ2-1; 10 bases are a match to TRBD2. Losses at the gene ends were 1 base for V and 2 bases for J; bases not matched to a gene: 2. From germline, CDR1 is MDHEN and CDR2 SYDVKM. This CDR3 has 16 residues.

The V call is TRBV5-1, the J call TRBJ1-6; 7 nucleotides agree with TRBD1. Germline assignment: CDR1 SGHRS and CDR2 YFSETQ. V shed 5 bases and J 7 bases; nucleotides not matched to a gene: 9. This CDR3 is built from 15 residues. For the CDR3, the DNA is TGCGCCAGCAGAACGGGACAGAAAAACAATTCACCCCTCCACTTT. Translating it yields CASRTGQKNNSPLHF.

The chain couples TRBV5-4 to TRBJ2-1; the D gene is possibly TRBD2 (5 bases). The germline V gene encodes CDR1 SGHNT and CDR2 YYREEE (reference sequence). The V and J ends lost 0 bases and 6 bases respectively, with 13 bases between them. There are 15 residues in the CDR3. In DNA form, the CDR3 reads TGTGCCAGCAGCTTGGGCAGGAGGACCCTCAATGAGCAGTTCTTC. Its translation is CASSLGRRTLNEQFF.

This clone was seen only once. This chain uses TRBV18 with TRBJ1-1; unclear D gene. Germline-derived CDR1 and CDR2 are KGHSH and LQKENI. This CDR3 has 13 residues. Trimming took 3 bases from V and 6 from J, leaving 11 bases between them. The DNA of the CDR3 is TGTGCCAGCTCACCGCCCTCGAGAGCTGAAGCTTTCTTT. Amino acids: CASSPPSRAEAFF.

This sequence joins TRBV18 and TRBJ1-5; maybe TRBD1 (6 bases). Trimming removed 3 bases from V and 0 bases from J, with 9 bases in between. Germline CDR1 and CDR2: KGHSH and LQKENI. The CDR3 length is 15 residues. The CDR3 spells CASSPGHNSNQPQHF. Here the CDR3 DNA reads TGTGCCAGCTCACCGGGACATAATAGCAATCAGCCCCAGCATTTT.

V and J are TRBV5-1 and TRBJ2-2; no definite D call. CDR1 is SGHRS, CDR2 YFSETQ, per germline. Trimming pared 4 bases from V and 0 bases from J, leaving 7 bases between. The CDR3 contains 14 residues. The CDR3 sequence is CASSPDSNTGELFF. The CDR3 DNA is TGCGCCAGCAGCCCAGATTCGAACACCGGGGAGCTGTTTTTT.

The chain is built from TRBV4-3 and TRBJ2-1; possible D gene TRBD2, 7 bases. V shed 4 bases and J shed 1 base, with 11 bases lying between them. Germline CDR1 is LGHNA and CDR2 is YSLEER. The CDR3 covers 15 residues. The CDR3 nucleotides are TGCGCCAGCAGCCGGGGGCGGGGGTCCTACAATGAGCAGTTCTTC. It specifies CASSRGRGSYNEQFF.

The CDR3 DNA follows: TGTGCCAGCAGTTATGTCGGCTATGGCTACACCTTC. Translation gives CASSYVGYGYTF. The chain combines TRBV6-2 or TRBV6-3 with TRBJ1-2; D ambiguous. V lost 3 bases, J lost 4 bases, and 6 bases lay in between. Germline CDR1 reads MNHEY; CDR2 reads SVGEGT. The CDR3 spans 12 residues.

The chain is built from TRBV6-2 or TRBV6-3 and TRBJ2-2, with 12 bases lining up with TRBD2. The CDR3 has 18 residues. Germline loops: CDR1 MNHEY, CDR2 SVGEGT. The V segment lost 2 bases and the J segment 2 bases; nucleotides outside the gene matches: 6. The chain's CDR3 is CASSYGGLAGSNTGELFF. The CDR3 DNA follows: TGTGCCAGCAGTTACGGAGGACTAGCGGGGTCCAACACCGGGGAGCTGTTTTTT.

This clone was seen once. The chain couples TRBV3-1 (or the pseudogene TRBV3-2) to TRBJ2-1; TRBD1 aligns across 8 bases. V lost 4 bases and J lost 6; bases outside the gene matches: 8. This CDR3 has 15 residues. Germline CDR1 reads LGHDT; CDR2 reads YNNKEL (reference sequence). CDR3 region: CASSLAGGMGNEQFF. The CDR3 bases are TGTGCCAGCAGCCTGGCAGGGGGCATGGGCAATGAGCAGTTCTTC.

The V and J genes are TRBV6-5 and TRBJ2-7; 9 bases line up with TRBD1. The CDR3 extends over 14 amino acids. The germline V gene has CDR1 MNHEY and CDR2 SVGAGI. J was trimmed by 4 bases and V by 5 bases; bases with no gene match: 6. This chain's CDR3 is CASSPRQGVYEQYF. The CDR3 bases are TGTGCCAGCAGTCCCCGACAGGGGGTATACGAGCAGTACTTC.

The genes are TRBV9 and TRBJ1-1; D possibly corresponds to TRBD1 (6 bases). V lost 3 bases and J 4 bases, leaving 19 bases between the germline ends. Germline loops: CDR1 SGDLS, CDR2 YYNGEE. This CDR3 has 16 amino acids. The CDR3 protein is CASSALQQGSSTEAFF. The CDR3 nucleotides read TGTGCCAGCAGCGCTCTCCAACAGGGTTCGAGCACTGAAGCTTTCTTT.

The CDR3 region has the DNA TGCGCCAGCAGTGCTACTGGGACAGGGTCCTACGAGCAGTACTTC. Residues: CASSATGTGSYEQYF. The genes are TRBV10-2 and TRBJ2-7, with TRBD1 identical over 9 bases. The V gene end was trimmed by 4 bases and the J gene end by 1 base; junction bases not matched to a gene: 5. The germline V gene has CDR1 WSHSY and CDR2 SAAADI. CDR3 length equals 15 residues.

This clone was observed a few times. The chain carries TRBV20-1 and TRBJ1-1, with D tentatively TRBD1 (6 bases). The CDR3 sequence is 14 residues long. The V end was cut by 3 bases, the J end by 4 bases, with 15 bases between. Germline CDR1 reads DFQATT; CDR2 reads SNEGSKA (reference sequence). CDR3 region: CSASLQGEGTEAFF. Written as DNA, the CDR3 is TGCAGTGCTAGTCTACAGGGAGAGGGCACTGAAGCTTTCTTT.

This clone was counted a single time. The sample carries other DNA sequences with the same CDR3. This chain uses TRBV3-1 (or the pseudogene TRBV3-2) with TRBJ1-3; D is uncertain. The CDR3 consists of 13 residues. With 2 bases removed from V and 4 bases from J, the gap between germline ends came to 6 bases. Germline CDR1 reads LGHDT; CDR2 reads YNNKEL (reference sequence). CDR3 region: CASSQPGGNTIYF. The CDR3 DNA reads TGTGCCAGCAGCCAACCGGGGGGAAACACCATATATTTT.

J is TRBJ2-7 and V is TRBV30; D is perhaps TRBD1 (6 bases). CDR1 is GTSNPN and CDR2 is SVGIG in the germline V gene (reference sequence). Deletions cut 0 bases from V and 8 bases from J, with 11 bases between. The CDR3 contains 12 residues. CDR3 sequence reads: CAWSVKQGKQYF. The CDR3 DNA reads TGTGCCTGGAGTGTAAAACAGGGAAAGCAGTACTTC. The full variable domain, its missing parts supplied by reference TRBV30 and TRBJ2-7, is SQTIHQWPATLVQPVGSPLSLECTVEGTSNPNLYWYRQAAGRGLQLLFYSVGIGQISSEVPQNLSASRPQDRQFILSSKKLLLSDSGFYLCAWSVKQGKQYFGPGTRLTVT.